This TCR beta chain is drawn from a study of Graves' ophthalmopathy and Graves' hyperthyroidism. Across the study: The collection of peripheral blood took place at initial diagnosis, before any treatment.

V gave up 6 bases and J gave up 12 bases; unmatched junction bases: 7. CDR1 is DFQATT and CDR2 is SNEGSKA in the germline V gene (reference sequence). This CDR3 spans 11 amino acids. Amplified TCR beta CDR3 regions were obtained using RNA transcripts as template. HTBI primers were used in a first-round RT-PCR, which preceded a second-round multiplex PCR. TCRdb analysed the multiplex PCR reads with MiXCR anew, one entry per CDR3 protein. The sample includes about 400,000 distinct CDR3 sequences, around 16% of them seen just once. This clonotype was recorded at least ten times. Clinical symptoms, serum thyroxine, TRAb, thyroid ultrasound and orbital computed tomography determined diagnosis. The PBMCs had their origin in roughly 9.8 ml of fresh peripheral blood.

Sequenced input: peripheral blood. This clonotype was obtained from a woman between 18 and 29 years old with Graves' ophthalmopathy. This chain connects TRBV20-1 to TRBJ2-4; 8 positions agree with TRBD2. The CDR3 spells CSAGLVGAQYF. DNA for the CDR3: TGCAGTGCGGGACTAGTGGGGGCTCAGTACTTC.